This T cell receptor (beta chain) was sequenced for a study of response to subunit inactivated influenza vaccine (dated by TCRdb to 2016 to 2018). Turning to the overall study: To follow how T cells responded to a trivalent subunit inactivated influenza vaccine, the researchers relied on deep quantitative profiling of the T cell receptor repertoire.

The CDR3 spans 13 residues, from the cysteine through the phenylalanine. The read is trimmed to its CDR3 DNA, 39 bases read in frame from base 1. The V end loses 3 bases and the J end loses 3 bases, and a stretch of 8 bases separates them. Looking up the germline V gene yields CDR1 KGHSH and CDR2 LQKENI. What the study reported, not specific to this receptor: According to the authors, only a limited number of new T cells may be recruited by each seasonal influenza vaccination.

Library construction relied on RT-PCR. The run used an Illumina HiSeq 2500. The public reads were reanalyzed by TCRdb: fastp trimming at Q25, MiXCR alignment, in-frame beta chains only. When rows share a CDR3 protein, they turn into one entry using the most common DNA and genes. The sample yields about 570,000 distinct CDR3 sequences; about 11% were counted once. The leading ten clones occupy 11% of the sample. In its sample, this clonotype was seen a few times. Its antigen is still unknown. The input lacks base qualities; no much larger clone sits a single base away. The sample was also reused in another study, on T cells expressing NK-cell markers. Looking at the second paper: TCR beta cDNA libraries were prepared using 5'RACE template switching, which introduced a universal primer site and unique molecular identifiers. In sorted CD3+CD56+NKG2C+, CD3+CD56+NKG2C- and CD3+CD56-NKG2C+ T-cell subsets from 7 to 9 donors, TCR beta-chain repertoires were profiled. Among the eight sequenced donors, seven were HCMV-seropositive and one was HCMV-seronegative. To restrict sorting to alphabetaTCR-expressing T cells, an anti-gammadeltaTCR antibody was added in several experiments. For roughly 6 donors, the dominant CD3+CD56+NKG2C+ clonotypes were among the top 10 CD8+ clonotypes and accounted for about 1.0-7.5% of CD8+ T cells. Those dominant clonotypes were again the most abundant among CD3+CD56-NKG2C+ cells in several donors, at about 25-65%. Whether the expanded NKG2C-expressing T cell clones were specific for HCMV antigens was left unclear. All eight donors whose samples were sequenced were randomly selected healthy volunteers, three of them men and five women. A commercial ELISA kit detecting HCMV-specific IgG in serum was used to determine HCMV serostatus. Ficoll density gradient centrifugation was used to isolate peripheral blood mononuclear cells from blood. For roughly six donors, bulk peripheral blood T-cell repertoires were also sequenced from unsorted PBMC. cDNA synthesis was primed from the TCR beta constant segment, followed by two successive PCR amplification steps. Illumina HiSeq 2000/2500, MiSeq or NextSeq was used to sequence libraries as 2 x 150 bp reads. MIGEC was used to demultiplex reads and group the reads by UMI, and MiTCR was used to assemble and quantify clonotypes. Only TCR cDNA sequences supported by at least two reads were kept to exclude erroneous sequences. Downstream repertoire analysis used the tcR package, and clonotypes were matched across fractions by CDR3 nucleotide sequence plus V segment. Antigen specificity was annotated against VDJdb with VDJmatch, allowing one amino acid substitution in CDR3.

The receptor's source is a man in his fifties who received an inactivated influenza vaccine. Donor details come from another sample of the same person, matched by shared clones. The sequence links TRBV18 to TRBJ1-2; confidence is insufficient to name the D gene. The sequenced sample was PBMCs from blood, obtained on the day of vaccination. At the DNA level, the sequence is TGTGCCAGCTCACCCTCGCCCGACTATGGCTACACCTTC. Translated, this gives CASSPSPDYGYTF.